This TCR beta chain derives from a study of a mutant IDH1 vaccine in newly diagnosed glioma. At the level of the study: Males made up about 60% and females about 38% of treated patients, whose mean age was approximately 44 years. Previous treatment comprised radiotherapy, temozolomide, or both, mostly both.

Trimming removed 6 bases from V and 3 bases from J; junction bases left unmatched: 9. Per the germline V gene, CDR1 is MNHEY and CDR2 is SMNVEV (reference sequence). This CDR3 comprises 15 residues. This sample's time point: baseline, week 1 (first vaccination visit). Treatment here: pre-vaccination baseline after standard-of-care therapy. Donors harbored newly found WHO grade 3 or 4 IDH1-mutant, ATRX-lost astrocytomas. Using immunoSEQ multiplex PCR, the repertoire was profiled, and TCRdb retains in-frame clones only, with some absent. Counted here are approximately 88,000 clones, about 80% occurring once; the ten biggest clones make up 6% to 8%. Note on this clone: Antigen specificity is unknown.

Overall study findings and caveats: Pseudoprogression appeared unlinked to shifts in leading peripheral T cell clonotypes.

The rearrangement uses TRBV27 and TRBJ1-2, with 8 bases aligning to TRBD1. This specimen was PBMCs, taken from a glioma patient treated with radiotherapy, temozolomide or both. The sequence derives from a man aged 40-50 years with glioma. This chain's CDR3 is CASSKLDRVDYGYTF. For the CDR3, the DNA is TGTGCCAGCAGCAAGTTGGACAGGGTGGACTATGGCTACACCTTC.